These 14 T cell receptor beta chains originate from one sample sequenced in a study of blood T cell repertoires in COVID-19. Only in-frame clones appear in the TCRdb table, and some are missing; sequencing was by immunoSEQ multiplex PCR. The table has about 42,000 clones, 77% seen once. The material sequenced was peripheral blood. The receptors shown here come from a woman between 65 and 79 years old with acute or convalescent COVID-19.

This clone was counted once. The chain uses TRBV18 and TRBJ1-6; D gene ambiguous. The V end was cut by 2 bases, the J end by 8 bases, with 7 bases between. This CDR3 spans 13 amino acids. The germline V gene encodes CDR1 KGHSH and CDR2 LQKENI. CDR3 DNA: TGTGCCAGCTCACCATCGGGAGATTCACCCCTCCACTTT. Its translation is CASSPSGDSPLHF.

The chain combines TRBV11-3 with TRBJ2-7, with D perhaps matching TRBD2 (6 bases). This CDR3 has 14 amino acids. Germline lookup yields CDR1 SGHNT and CDR2 YENEEA. Trimming removed 3 bases from V and 1 base from J, with 10 bases in between. In DNA, the CDR3 is TGTGCCAGCAGCTTCGGGCGGGGATCCTACGAGCAGTACTTC. Its protein product is CASSFGRGSYEQYF.

The chain carries TRBV7-2 and TRBJ1-3, with 7 bases identical to TRBD1. With V trimmed by 6 bases and J by 3 bases, 5 bases remained unmatched. Germline assignment: CDR1 SGHTA and CDR2 FQGNSA. The CDR3 runs 14 residues. CDR3 in amino acids: CASRPGTDGNTIYF. Written as DNA, the CDR3 is TGTGCCAGCAGACCCGGGACAGATGGAAACACCATATATTTT. The full variable domain, completed using reference TRBV7-2 and TRBJ1-3, is GAGVSQSPSNKVTEKGKDVELRCDPISGHTALYWYRQSLGQGLEFLIYFQGNSAPDKSGLPSDRFSAERTGGSVSTLTIQRTQQEDSAVYLCASRPGTDGNTIYFGEGSWLTVV.

The J gene is TRBJ1-2, the V gene TRBV6-5; TRBD1 agrees at 10 bases. The CDR3 has 15 amino acids. V lost 7 bases and J lost 4; bases outside the gene matches: 9. In germline, CDR1 is MNHEY, CDR2 SVGAGI. CDR3 sequence: CASINPGQGSYGYTF. The DNA of the CDR3 is TGTGCCAGCATTAATCCGGGACAGGGGAGCTATGGCTACACCTTC.

The V gene is TRBV29-1, the J gene TRBJ2-5; 8 positions match TRBD1. The ends lost 6 bases at V and 5 bases at J; junction bases unmatched: 14. Per germline, CDR1 SQVTM and CDR2 ANQGSEA. The CDR3 extends over 15 amino acids. This CDR3 is CSVKDRGGLTETQYF. DNA for the CDR3: TGCAGCGTAAAAGACAGGGGAGGCTTAACGGAGACCCAGTACTTC.

The V call is TRBV7-2, the J call TRBJ2-7; a weak D match, TRBD1 (6 bases). The V and J ends lost 5 bases and 4 bases respectively, with 15 bases between them. This CDR3 region has 14 residues. The germline V gene has CDR1 SGHTA and CDR2 FQGNSA. CDR3 bases: TGTGCCAGCAGCCCCTCCATCGGACAGTACGAGCAGTACTTC. It encodes CASSPSIGQYEQYF.

The chain recombines TRBV5-1 with TRBJ1-1; no definite D call. V lost 3 bases and J 1 base, leaving 7 bases between the germline ends. The CDR3 runs to 13 residues. Per germline, CDR1 SGHRS and CDR2 YFSETQ. The CDR3 loop reads CASSSSGNTEAFF. CDR3 nucleotide sequence: TGCGCCAGCAGCTCTTCGGGGAACACTGAAGCTTTCTTT.

The genes are TRBV7-2 and TRBJ2-5; D ambiguous. There are 11 residues in the CDR3. V was cut by 5 bases and J by 5 bases, with 6 bases left in between. CDR1 is SGHTA and CDR2 is FQGNSA in the germline V gene. CDR3 nucleotides: TGTGCCAGCAGCAGCAGGGAGACCCAGTACTTC. Translated, it gives CASSSRETQYF.

The chain links TRBV5-6 to TRBJ1-1, with D possibly TRBD1 on 6 matching bases. V was trimmed by 4 bases and J by 3 bases, leaving 13 bases between them. Germline V lookup: CDR1 SGHDT, CDR2 YYEEEE. The CDR3 runs 14 residues. As DNA, the CDR3 is TGTGCCAGCAGCCCGGGGGGCGAGGACACTGAAGCTTTCTTT. As protein: CASSPGGEDTEAFF.

This rearrangement joins TRBV19 to TRBJ2-2, with 7 bases matching TRBD1. The CDR3 contains 14 residues. V was clipped by 3 bases and J by 4 bases; unmatched bases: 2. The germline V gene has CDR1 LNHDA and CDR2 SQIVND (reference sequence). The CDR3 region is CASSISGGTGELFF. The CDR3 DNA sequence: TGTGCCAGTAGTATTTCAGGGGGCACCGGGGAGCTGTTTTTT.

The V call is TRBV12-3 or TRBV12-4, the J call TRBJ2-3, with 7 bases lining up with TRBD1. Trimming cost V 3 bases and J 14 bases; bases outside gene matches: 5. The CDR3 has 11 amino acids. CDR3 sequence (DNA): TGTGCCAGCAGTTTGGTGGACAGGCTGTATTTT. It codes for CASSLVDRLYF.

The V and J genes are TRBV11-2 and TRBJ2-1; the D gene is possibly TRBD1 (6 bases). Trimming pared 6 bases from V and 7 bases from J, leaving 16 bases between. Per the germline V gene, CDR1 is SGHAT and CDR2 is FQNNGV. This CDR3 comprises 14 residues. The CDR3 protein is CASRRIRGWNEQFF. Written as DNA, the CDR3 is TGTGCCAGCAGAAGAATCAGGGGTTGGAATGAGCAGTTCTTC. Full variable domain (outside the CDR3, taken from reference TRBV11-2 and TRBJ2-1): EAGVAQSPRYKIIEKRQSVAFWCNPISGHATLYWYQQILGQGPKLLIQFQNNGVVDDSQLPKDRFSAERLKGVDSTLKIQPAKLEDSAVYLCASRRIRGWNEQFFGPGTRLTVL.

The chain combines TRBV7-2 with TRBJ1-6; TRBD1 might be the D (5 bases). The CDR3 has 15 residues. The germline CDR1 and CDR2 sequences are SGHTA and FQGNSA. V was trimmed by 1 base and J by 9 bases, leaving 13 bases between them. CDR3 sequence: CASSLGSGVGSPLHF. CDR3 bases: TGTGCCAGCAGCTTAGGGTCGGGGGTTGGTTCACCCCTCCACTTT.

This chain connects TRBV11-2 to TRBJ1-4; possible D gene TRBD1, 5 bases. The length of the CDR3 is 15 residues. V was trimmed by 5 bases and J by 8 bases, leaving 18 bases between them. Germline CDR1 reads SGHAT; CDR2 reads FQNNGV. CDR3 sequence (DNA): TGTGCCAGCAGCCTAAGACAGACCGAAGGGGAAAAACTGTTTTTT. Translated: CASSLRQTEGEKLFF.